The sample holds many counts of the clone carrying this T cell receptor beta chain. Its antigen is unknown. Scientists amplified the TCR beta CDR3 regions from RNA transcripts. The library came from an HTBI-primed first-round RT-PCR and a second-round multiplex PCR. MiXCR, run by TCRdb on the multiplex PCR reads, gives a single entry per CDR3 protein. The sample records about 700,000 distinct CDR3 sequences, 35% to 45% being singletons. The data stem from a study of Graves' ophthalmopathy and Graves' hyperthyroidism. Findings and limits, study-wide: Blood contained most expanded thyroid clonotypes exceeding 0.001 frequency.

V gave up 2 bases and J gave up 4 bases; unmatched junction bases: 6. There are 15 residues in the CDR3. Germline CDR1 and CDR2: WSHSY and SAAADI. What was sequenced was peripheral blood. The chain combines TRBV10-2 with TRBJ2-7; 9 bases are a match to TRBD2. This receptor was taken from an adult man with Graves' ophthalmopathy. The CDR3, as DNA: TGCGCCAGCAGTGAGCCGGGACTAGCTGGTTACGAGCAGTACTTC. This sequence encodes CASSEPGLAGYEQYF.